These T cell receptor beta chains were read from a single sample in a study of T cells after yellow fever vaccination. TCRdb re-derived calls from the 5' RACE reads in MiXCR, one entry per CDR3 protein. The sample comprises fewer than 350,000 distinct CDR3 sequences, around 4% of which are singletons, and roughly a quarter rests with the top ten. This material consisted of PBMCs, taken on the day of the yellow fever booster vaccination. The receptors here all came from a man between 18 and 35 years old who received the YFV17D yellow fever vaccine. Both conserved end residues are part of each CDR3. The D gene is left open where the match is weak. Clone size is not always given. Where it is, it says once, few, many or a class for expanded clones.

length	J	V	size	D	CDR3	DNA
15	TRBJ2-6	TRBV3-1	few	NA	CASSQVVAGANVLTF	TGTGCCAGCAGCCAAGTGGTGGCCGGGGCCAACGTCCTGACTTTC
15	TRBJ2-5	TRBV4-3	few	TRBD1	CASSQRQGSQETQYF	TGCGCCAGCAGCCAGAGACAGGGGTCTCAGGAGACCCAGTACTTC
15	TRBJ2-7	TRBV6-2/TRBV6-3	many	NA	CASSYLGPISYEQYF	TGTGCCAGCAGTTACCTTGGACCGATTTCCTACGAGCAGTACTTC
10	TRBJ2-7	TRBV5-6	few	NA	CASSFTEQYF	TGTGCCAGCAGCTTTACCGAGCAGTACTTC
16	TRBJ1-2	TRBV28	few	NA	CASIRPVGGREDGYTF	TGTGCCAGCATCCGACCCGTGGGCGGCAGGGAGGATGGCTACACCTTC
12	TRBJ1-2	TRBV29-1	NA	NA	CSVEEGPYGYTF	TGCAGCGTTGAAGAAGGGCCCTATGGCTACACCTTC
14	TRBJ2-7	TRBV7-2	NA	NA	CASSFSGRSYEQYF	TGTGCCAGCAGCTTTTCTGGACGGTCCTACGAGCAGTACTTC
13	TRBJ1-1	TRBV27	few	NA	CASSFQGLAEAFF	TGTGCCAGCAGTTTCCAGGGCCTCGCTGAAGCTTTCTTT
15	TRBJ2-2	TRBV6-4	many	NA	CANLKGPLNTGELFF	TGTGCCAACCTGAAAGGACCACTGAACACCGGGGAGCTGTTTTTT
11	TRBJ1-1	TRBV10-2	many	NA	CASTSGREAFF	TGCGCCAGCACCTCAGGACGGGAAGCTTTCTTT
16	TRBJ2-3	TRBV5-1	few	TRBD1	CASSSAPGQYTDTQYF	TGCGCCAGCAGCTCGGCGCCGGGACAGTACACAGATACGCAGTATTTT
13	TRBJ1-4	TRBV7-8	many	NA	CASSLGQNEKLFF	TGTGCCAGCAGCTTAGGGCAGAATGAAAAACTGTTTTTT
11	TRBJ1-2	TRBV5-1	many	NA	CASRQEDGYTF	TGCGCCAGCAGACAGGAAGATGGCTACACCTTC
14	TRBJ1-1	TRBV4-1	NA	NA	CASSQERAGTEAFF	TGCGCCAGCAGCCAAGAGAGGGCTGGCACTGAAGCTTTCTTT
15	TRBJ2-1	TRBV18	many	TRBD2	CASSPQRGDDNEQFF	TGTGCCAGCTCACCACAGCGGGGGGATGACAATGAGCAGTTCTTC
15	TRBJ2-3	TRBV12-3/TRBV12-4	many	NA	CATSLGRDTADTQYF	TGTGCCACCAGTTTGGGAAGGGATACTGCAGATACGCAGTATTTT
14	TRBJ1-1	TRBV5-1	many	TRBD1	CASSLEQGVPEAFF	TGCGCCAGCAGCTTGGAACAGGGGGTCCCTGAAGCTTTCTTT
11	TRBJ2-7	TRBV20-1	many	NA	CSAREGYEQYF	TGCAGTGCTAGGGAAGGCTACGAGCAGTACTTC
15	TRBJ1-1	TRBV3-1	many	NA	CASRNGWGGNTEAFF	TGTGCCAGCAGAAATGGCTGGGGAGGGAACACTGAAGCTTTCTTT
16	TRBJ1-5	TRBV14	many	TRBD1	CASSQLTGGSGQPQHF	TGTGCCAGCAGCCAACTGACAGGGGGCTCAGGTCAGCCCCAGCATTTT
15	TRBJ2-3	TRBV11-2	NA	TRBD1	CASSHRDSPTDTQYF	TGTGCCAGCAGCCACCGGGACAGCCCCACAGATACGCAGTATTTT
15	TRBJ2-6	TRBV6-2/TRBV6-3	many	NA	CASSYSEAGANVLTF	TGTGCCAGCAGCTATTCGGAGGCTGGGGCCAACGTCCTGACTTTC
14	TRBJ1-6	TRBV7-2	many	TRBD1	CASSSGTGQRPLHF	TGTGCCAGCAGCTCCGGGACAGGGCAACGACCCCTCCACTTT
15	TRBJ2-1	TRBV7-8	many	NA	CASSLAGSLYNEQFF	TGTGCCAGCAGCTTAGCAGGGTCCTTGTACAATGAGCAGTTCTTC
12	TRBJ2-1	TRBV19	few	NA	CASSIPGRSQFF	TGTGCCAGTAGTATTCCGGGACGATCGCAGTTCTTC
14	TRBJ1-2	TRBV5-1	many	NA	CASSYPAGDYGYTF	TGCGCCAGCAGCTACCCCGCCGGGGACTATGGCTACACCTTC
21	TRBJ2-3	TRBV20-1	few	TRBD2	CSALSPGVTSGVYGRTDTQYF	TGCAGTGCCCTCTCCCCGGGCGTGACTAGCGGGGTATATGGGCGCACAGATACGCAGTATTTT
17	TRBJ2-1	TRBV5-1	many	TRBD2	CASRLGLAGGFYNEQFF	TGCGCCAGCAGACTTGGACTAGCGGGGGGTTTCTACAATGAGCAGTTCTTC
14	TRBJ1-1	TRBV11-2	many	TRBD1	CASSMTGTYAEAFF	TGTGCCAGCAGCATGACAGGGACCTACGCTGAAGCTTTCTTT
17	TRBJ2-2	TRBV7-6	NA	TRBD2	CASGQQGLAGDAGELFF	TGTGCCAGCGGACAACAGGGGCTAGCGGGGGACGCCGGGGAGCTGTTTTTT
13	TRBJ2-1	TRBV5-6	many	NA	CASKEGVRDEQFF	TGTGCCAGCAAAGAGGGGGTGAGGGATGAGCAGTTCTTC
15	TRBJ2-1	TRBV4-3	few	NA	CASSQERDSYNEQFF	TGCGCCAGCAGCCAAGAAAGGGACTCGTACAATGAGCAGTTCTTC
15	TRBJ1-6	TRBV7-2	NA	TRBD1	CASSPLGTVNSPLHF	TGTGCCAGCAGCCCACTGGGGACAGTTAATTCACCCCTCCACTTT
16	TRBJ2-5	TRBV3-1	NA	NA	CASSQGLGRVGETQYF	TGTGCCAGCAGCCAAGGACTTGGGCGGGTAGGAGAGACCCAGTACTTC
15	TRBJ2-7	TRBV5-1	many	TRBD2	CASSGVESGDYEQYF	TGCGCCAGCAGCGGCGTCGAGAGCGGGGACTACGAGCAGTACTTC
18	TRBJ2-5	TRBV7-7	many	TRBD2	CASSLGTSGGLTQETQYF	TGTGCTAGCAGCCTAGGGACTAGCGGGGGCCTGACCCAAGAGACCCAGTACTTC
13	TRBJ1-6	TRBV7-3	many	NA	CASRRTVGSPLHF	TGTGCCAGCAGGCGGACAGTAGGTTCACCCCTCCACTTT
15	TRBJ2-7	TRBV12-3/TRBV12-4	few	NA	CASSHGLFGGLGQYF	TGTGCCAGCAGTCATGGACTTTTTGGAGGGCTAGGGCAGTACTTC
13	TRBJ2-5	TRBV12-3/TRBV12-4	many	NA	CASRLNGQETQYF	TGTGCCAGCAGGCTCAACGGGCAAGAGACCCAGTACTTC
13	TRBJ1-3	TRBV3-1	many	NA	CASSQGPGNTIYF	TGTGCCAGCAGCCAGGGGCCCGGAAACACCATATATTTT
15	TRBJ2-5	TRBV5-1	many	NA	CASSEGLRIQETQYF	TGCGCCAGCAGCGAGGGACTCAGAATTCAAGAGACCCAGTACTTC
16	TRBJ2-3	TRBV4-1	many	NA	CASSQVKLPRTDTQYF	TGCGCCAGCAGCCAAGTTAAATTGCCTAGAACAGATACGCAGTATTTT
15	TRBJ2-5	TRBV10-3	NA	NA	CAISDERSSQETQYF	TGTGCCATCAGTGATGAGAGGTCCTCCCAAGAGACCCAGTACTTC
14	TRBJ2-5	TRBV5-1	few	NA	CASGFGTPQETQYF	TGCGCCAGCGGTTTCGGGACTCCACAAGAGACCCAGTACTTC
13	TRBJ1-1	TRBV6-1	many	NA	CASRWGQNTEAFF	TGTGCCAGCAGATGGGGACAGAACACTGAAGCTTTCTTT
15	TRBJ1-1	TRBV7-8	few	TRBD1	CASSLPGQGATEAFF	TGTGCCAGCAGCCTACCCGGACAGGGGGCCACTGAAGCTTTCTTT
14	TRBJ2-2	TRBV4-1	NA	NA	CASSQSPPPGELFF	TGCGCCAGCAGCCAGTCCCCCCCTCCCGGGGAGCTGTTTTTT
13	TRBJ2-3	TRBV29-1	many	TRBD1	CSVGTGGTDTQYF	TGCAGCGTTGGGACAGGGGGCACAGATACGCAGTATTTT
18	TRBJ1-6	TRBV6-5	few	TRBD1	CASSYVPFFRGANSPLHF	TGTGCCAGCAGTTACGTCCCCTTCTTCAGGGGGGCTAATTCACCCCTCCACTTT